The 28 T cell receptor beta chains presented below share a single source sample, sequenced in a study of regulatory T cells in long-lasting Graves disease. Time point denoted: newly diagnosed GD, antithyroid drugs for less than 3 months. PBMC RNA served as the TCR library source. Arm-PCR with iRepertoire HTBI primers amplified the CDR3 regions for these TCR beta libraries. TCRdb reprocessed the multiplex PCR reads via MiXCR and lists one record per CDR3 protein. The sample shows 200,000 to 250,000 distinct CDR3 sequences, around 21% of them seen only once. This material consisted of peripheral blood mononuclear cells (PBMCs), taken at new diagnosis, from a patient treated with antithyroid drugs. These TCRs come from a female donor with Graves disease.

This clonotype was detected many times. A read error may account for a junction end that differs from germline. The chain recombines TRBV5-1 with TRBJ2-3, with TRBD2 identical over 9 bases. The V gene's germline CDR1 is SGHRS and CDR2 YFSETQ. The CDR3 covers 17 residues. CDR3 loop: CASSLFGYSGGTDTQYF. The CDR3 DNA reads TGTGCCAGCAGCTTGTTTGGCTATAGCGGGGGAACAGATACGCAGTATTTT.

This clonotype was recorded a few times. This may stem from a read error, because a much larger clone lies one nucleotide away. CDR3 nucleotide sequence: TGTGCCAGCAGCTTAGCGTTCACCGGGGAGCTGGTTTTT. It yields the protein CASSLAFTGELVF. The chain recombines TRBV7-2 with TRBJ2-2; a weak D match, TRBD2 (5 bases). The CDR3 sequence is 13 residues long. CDR1 is SGHTA, CDR2 FQGNSA, per germline.

In its sample, this clonotype was seen many times. The chain employs TRBV18 and TRBJ1-1; D is perhaps TRBD1 (5 bases). Trimming stripped 3 bases from V and 4 bases from J, with 12 bases between. The CDR3 loop spans 14 amino acids. The germline V gene has CDR1 KGHSH and CDR2 LQKENI. In DNA form, the CDR3 reads TGTGCCAGCTCACCTATCCGGGGACGCACTGAAGCTTTCTTT. It is translated as CASSPIRGRTEAFF.

This clonotype was detected a few times. This rearrangement joins TRBV24-1 to TRBJ2-3, with 8 bases fitting TRBD2. The CDR3 length is 14 residues. Germline assignment: CDR1 KGHDR and CDR2 SFDVKD. Trimming cost V 2 bases and J 5 bases; bases outside gene matches: 2. The CDR3, as DNA: TGTGCCACCAGTGATTACCTAGCGGGAGATACGCAGTATTTT. This codes for CATSDYLAGDTQYF.

The table lists this clonotype with many counts. CDR3 sequence: CASTRTGIAVNTEAFF. The CDR3 bases are TGTGCCAGCACCCGTACAGGGATTGCGGTGAACACTGAAGCTTTCTTT. The chain combines TRBV6-1 with TRBJ1-1; possible D gene TRBD1, 6 bases. Trimming left V 7 bases short and J 0 bases short, with 18 bases between. This CDR3 spans 16 amino acids. Germline values: CDR1 MNHNS, CDR2 SASEGT.

This clonotype was seen repeatedly, ten times or more. This CDR3 is CASISDGSPLHF. CDR3 nucleotides: TGTGCCAGCATCAGCGATGGTTCACCCCTCCACTTT. The chain recombines TRBV2 with TRBJ1-6, with D unresolved. With 7 bases removed from V and 9 bases from J, the gap between germline ends came to 10 bases. There are 12 residues in the CDR3. The V gene's germline CDR1 is SNHLY and CDR2 FYNNEI.

This clonotype was recorded many times. V is TRBV7-8 and J is TRBJ1-5, with D unclear. CDR1 is SGHVS and CDR2 is FQNEAQ in the germline V gene. The V end lost 1 base, the J end lost 10 bases, and 14 bases lay between the germline ends. The CDR3 totals 14 residues. The CDR3 spells CASSLDSPVGPQHF. The CDR3 nucleotides are TGTGCCAGCAGCTTAGATTCGCCCGTTGGCCCCCAGCATTTT.

Ten or more counts support this clonotype. A junction end diverges from the germline sequence, so it may reflect a read error. The V call is TRBV5-1, the J call TRBJ2-7, with D perhaps matching TRBD1 (5 bases). Germline V gene sequence: CDR1 SGHRS, CDR2 YFSETQ. The CDR3 totals 14 residues. DNA of the CDR3: TGTGCCAGCAGCTTGGAACCCGACAGCTACGAGCAGTACTTC. Translating gives CASSLEPDSYEQYF. Full variable domain (remainder filled in from reference TRBV5-1 and TRBJ2-7): KAGVTQTPRYLIKTRGQQVTLSCSPISGHRSVSWYQQTPGQGLQFLFEYFSETQRNKGNFPGRFSGRQFSNSRSEMNVSTLELGDSALYLCASSLEPDSYEQYFGPGTRLTVT.

This clonotype was observed at least ten times. The CDR3 bases are TGCAGCGAAGGAGCGGGAGTTCAGGATGAGCAGTTCTTC. It is translated as CSEGAGVQDEQFF. This chain links TRBV29-1 with TRBJ2-1, with 8 bases matching TRBD2. The CDR3 loop spans 13 amino acids. Germline CDR1 reads SQVTM; CDR2 reads ANQGSEA. V lost 7 bases to trimming and J lost 8 bases; unmatched junction nucleotides: 10.

With respect to this clonotype: This likely traces to a read error, being one base from a far larger clone. The chain is built from TRBV7-3 and TRBJ2-2; TRBD2 matches 14 bases. V dropped 5 bases and J dropped 8; count of bases not matched to a gene: 7. Germline V gives CDR1 SGHTA, CDR2 FQGTGA. The length of the CDR3 is 16 residues. The CDR3: CASSPRLAGGPGELFF. The CDR3 nucleotides are TGTGCCAGCAGCCCCCGACTAGCGGGAGGGCCAGGGGAGCTGTTTTTT.

This clonotype has at least ten counts. The chain links TRBV6-1 to TRBJ1-2; 7 nucleotides match TRBD1. The CDR3 sequence is 13 residues long. The V segment lost 6 bases and the J segment 5 bases; nucleotides outside the gene matches: 6. Germline V gene lookup returns CDR1 MNHNS and CDR2 SASEGT. The chain's CDR3 is CASSGTDLYGYTF. CDR3 in DNA: TGTGCCAGCAGCGGGACAGACCTTTATGGCTACACCTTC.

This clonotype was seen repeatedly, ten times or more. This chain uses TRBV5-6 with TRBJ1-5, with a possible D match to TRBD1 (5 bases). Trimming took off 3 bases at V and 1 base at J, with 17 bases between the two ends. Per germline, CDR1 SGHDT and CDR2 YYEEEE. The CDR3 contains 17 residues. In DNA form, the CDR3 reads TGTGCCAGCAGCTCCGGGCTTGGAGGGGAGAGCAATCAGCCCCAGCATTTT. This sequence encodes CASSSGLGGESNQPQHF.

This clonotype appeared a single time. V gene TRBV12-3 or TRBV12-4 combines with J gene TRBJ2-7; TRBD1 agrees at 9 bases. CDR3 length: 14 amino acids. With 6 bases clipped from V and 7 bases from J, the junction kept 10 bases outside the gene matches. CDR3 in amino acids: CASSRGQGMVEQYF. Here the CDR3 DNA reads TGTGCCAGCAGCAGGGGACAGGGTATGGTGGAGCAGTACTTC.

This clonotype was seen repeatedly, ten times or more. The chain uses TRBV28 and TRBJ2-2; D perhaps matches TRBD2 (6 bases). Germline V gene data show CDR1 as MDHEN and CDR2 as SYDVKM. This CDR3 has 16 amino acids. V was pared by 6 bases and J by 1 base, with 15 bases between. In DNA form, the CDR3 reads TGTGCCAGCAGACTCGTCCGACTAGTGAACACCGGGGAGCTGTTTTTT. This encodes CASRLVRLVNTGELFF.

This clonotype has more than one count but fewer than ten. Given a much more abundant clone one base away, this may be a read error. The chain joins TRBV5-6 to TRBJ1-2; perhaps TRBD1 as D (6 bases). This CDR3 region has 14 residues. Germline values: CDR1 SGHDT, CDR2 YYEEEE. DNA for the CDR3: TGTGCCAGCAGCCGCGGACAGCTTAACCATGGCTACACCTTC. Its protein product is CASSRGQLNHGYTF.

This clonotype was counted many times. This chain uses TRBV2 with TRBJ2-4; 10 nucleotides line up with TRBD1. V lost 3 bases to trimming and J lost 7 bases; unmatched junction nucleotides: 3. The germline V gene has CDR1 SNHLY and CDR2 FYNNEI. The CDR3 length is 14 residues. Written as DNA, the CDR3 is TGTGCCAGCAGTGAGGGACAGGGGACGAACATTCAGTACTTC. Its translation: CASSEGQGTNIQYF.

This clonotype was seen many times. The V gene is TRBV27, the J gene TRBJ2-7, with D perhaps TRBD1 (6 bases). The V end was cut by 2 bases, the J end by 4 bases, with 15 bases between. Germline V gene data show CDR1 as MNHEY and CDR2 as SMNVEV (reference sequence). The CDR3 has 15 amino acids. The CDR3 bases are TGTGCCAGCAGTTTAGGGGGCCCGGCAACGTACGAGCAGTACTTC. This gives the protein CASSLGGPATYEQYF.

Concerning this clonotype: Since a much larger clone is just one base distant, this may be a read error. The CDR3 reads CASTFGGMDTEAFF. The CDR3 coding sequence is TGTGCCAGCACCTTCGGGGGCATGGACACTGAAGCTTTCTTT. This sequence joins TRBV12-3 or TRBV12-4 and TRBJ1-1; possibly TRBD1 for D (6 bases). This CDR3 has 14 residues. V was shortened by 7 bases and J by 3 bases, with 15 bases between the two germline ends.

This clonotype was detected a few times. V and J are TRBV10-3 and TRBJ2-5, with 7 bases matching TRBD1. Trimming removed 4 bases from V and 0 bases from J; junction bases left unmatched: 5. Germline V gene lookup returns CDR1 ENHRY and CDR2 SYGVKD. CDR3 size: 15 residues. CDR3 sequence reads: CAISGQQGYQETQYF. The CDR3 DNA follows: TGTGCCATCAGTGGACAACAGGGGTACCAAGAGACCCAGTACTTC.

This chain connects TRBV29-1 to TRBJ2-3; 11 bases fit TRBD2. Per germline, CDR1 SQVTM and CDR2 ANQGSEA. The CDR3 sequence is 16 residues long. V was clipped by 4 bases and J by 3 bases; unmatched bases: 9. CDR3 sequence (DNA): TGCAGCGTTGTCTCTCTGGGACTAGCGGAAACAGATACGCAGTATTTT. It is translated as CSVVSLGLAETDTQYF.

This clonotype came up many times. The chain is built from TRBV7-3 and TRBJ2-2, with a tentative D call TRBD2 (6 bases). Trimming cost V 2 bases and J 6 bases, with 19 bases left between them. The CDR3 has 17 amino acids. In germline, CDR1 is SGHTA, CDR2 FQGTGA. The CDR3 loop reads CASSLAPGRGVAGELFF. The CDR3 nucleotides are TGTGCCAGCAGCTTAGCCCCAGGGCGGGGAGTCGCCGGGGAGCTGTTTTTT.

This clonotype has at least ten counts. A read error may account for a junction end that differs from germline. The rearrangement uses TRBV12-3 or TRBV12-4 and TRBJ1-1, with 7 bases fitting TRBD1. This CDR3 comprises 14 residues. CDR3 sequence: CASRRDRPNNEAFF. The CDR3 DNA reads TGTGCCAGCAGACGGGACAGACCTAACAATGAAGCTTTCTTT.

The chain uses TRBV19 and TRBJ1-1; D perhaps matches TRBD1 (5 bases). V lost 8 bases and J lost 9, with 13 bases in between. The CDR3 is 11 residues long. The germline CDR1 and CDR2 sequences are LNHDA and SQIVND (reference sequence). CDR3 region: CASGAGMKAFF. As DNA, the CDR3 is TGTGCCAGTGGGGCAGGGATGAAAGCTTTCTTT.

This clonotype has ten or more counts. The V call is TRBV24-1, the J call TRBJ1-4; D call uncertain. The CDR3 length is 16 residues. In germline, CDR1 is KGHDR, CDR2 SFDVKD. The V and J ends lost 2 bases and 7 bases respectively, with 16 bases between them. CDR3 sequence: CATSDSKGSASEKLFF. The CDR3 coding sequence is TGTGCCACCAGTGATTCCAAAGGTTCGGCAAGTGAAAAACTGTTTTTT.

This clonotype was seen at least ten times. The chain couples TRBV11-3 to TRBJ1-2, with unresolved D. This CDR3 region has 14 residues. The ends were cut back, 5 bases at V and 8 bases at J, with 18 bases in the middle. Germline CDR1 reads SGHNT; CDR2 reads YENEEA. The CDR3 protein is CASSQFSQSSGYTF. CDR3 nucleotide sequence: TGTGCCAGCAGCCAATTTTCACAGAGCTCCGGCTACACCTTC.

This clonotype was picked up many times. V usage is TRBV7-2 and J usage is TRBJ2-7; 9 bases line up with TRBD1. This CDR3 comprises 15 residues. Germline loops: CDR1 SGHTA, CDR2 FQGNSA. Losses at the gene ends were 1 base for V and 4 bases for J; bases not matched to a gene: 5. The CDR3 is CASSLGGQGRYEQYF. DNA for the CDR3: TGTGCCAGCAGCTTAGGGGGACAGGGTCGATACGAGCAGTACTTC.

This clonotype was counted many times. The chain joins TRBV11-2 to TRBJ1-1, with D unclear. Germline V gene lookup returns CDR1 SGHAT and CDR2 FQNNGV. The CDR3 is made up of 14 amino acids. Deletions cut 5 bases from V and 0 bases from J, with 10 bases between. This chain's CDR3 is CASSPRDMNTEAFF. The DNA of the CDR3 is TGTGCCAGCAGCCCCAGAGACATGAACACTGAAGCTTTCTTT.

There are many counts of this clonotype. The rearrangement joins TRBV2 to TRBJ2-4; TRBD2 might be the D (5 bases). V was cut by 3 bases and J by 2 bases, with 14 bases left in between. Germline assignment: CDR1 SNHLY and CDR2 FYNNEI. The CDR3 consists of 16 residues. The chain's CDR3 is CASSDSGRGTKNIQYF. CDR3 nucleotide sequence: TGTGCCAGCAGTGACTCAGGCAGAGGGACCAAAAACATTCAGTACTTC.